The following is a T cell receptor (beta chain) sequence with its context. This sample was included in a study of blood T cell repertoires in COVID-19. The CDR3 has 15 residues. Germline-derived CDR1 and CDR2 are KGHSH and LQKENI. V trimming: 4 bases; J trimming: 3 bases; junction bases outside the gene matches: 5. Using immunoSEQ multiplex PCR, the repertoire was profiled, and TCRdb retains in-frame clones only, with some absent. The sample carries a few hundred thousand clones, 65% to 90% recorded once. V is TRBV18 and J is TRBJ1-3, with 8 bases identical to TRBD1. What was sequenced was peripheral blood. This TCR was recovered from a human donor in a cohort sampled during active COVID-19. CDR3 DNA sequence: TGTGCCAGCTCACGGGACAGGCTTGATGGAAACACCATATATTTT. The encoded protein is CASSRDRLDGNTIYF.